A single sample is the source of the 21 T cell receptor beta chains below, sequenced in a study of shared clonotypes between healthy human individuals. TCRdb's copy holds only in-frame clones and misses some; the assay was immunoSEQ multiplex PCR. The table records 400,000 to 500,000 clones, 76% of them present only once. Sequencing was done on a sample of PBMCs. These receptors were obtained from a woman between 35 and 50 years old in good health. Some clones in this sample may be carry-over from other donors' samples.

The chain carries TRBV11-2 and TRBJ2-1, with 9 bases fitting TRBD2. CDR1 is SGHAT and CDR2 is FQNNGV in the germline V gene. The CDR3 is made up of 16 amino acids. Germline trimming cut 5 bases from V and 4 bases from J; bases unmatched to any gene: 9. CDR3 amino acids: CASSLGAGGEYNEQFF. The DNA for the CDR3 is TGTGCCAGCAGCCTGGGGGCGGGAGGGGAATACAATGAGCAGTTCTTC.

The chain carries TRBV18 and TRBJ1-3; the D is unclear. V lost 0 bases to trimming and J lost 5 bases, with 11 bases between them. Germline V gene sequence: CDR1 KGHSH, CDR2 LQKENI. CDR3 length equals 15 residues. The CDR3 coding sequence is TGTGCCAGCTCACCACCATCAGAGGCCCGAAACACCATATATTTT. It encodes CASSPPSEARNTIYF.

The chain uses TRBV7-2 and TRBJ1-5; D uncertain. The CDR3 sequence is 14 residues long. In germline, CDR1 is SGHTA, CDR2 FQGNSA. V lost 3 bases, J lost 3 bases, and 9 bases lay in between. This CDR3 is CASSFSSYNQPQHF. The CDR3 coding sequence is TGTGCCAGCAGCTTCTCCAGCTACAATCAGCCCCAGCATTTT. The complete variable domain, with remaining parts taken from reference TRBV7-2 and TRBJ1-5, reads GAGVSQSPSNKVTEKGKDVELRCDPISGHTALYWYRQSLGQGLEFLIYFQGNSAPDKSGLPSDRFSAERTGGSVSTLTIQRTQQEDSAVYLCASSFSSYNQPQHFGDGTRLSIL.

DNA for the CDR3: TGTGCCAGCAGTGCCCGCAGGGACTTCAGGGCGACTAATGAAAAACTGTTTTTT. Amino acids: CASSARRDFRATNEKLFF. The chain recombines TRBV6-1 with TRBJ1-4; a weak D match, TRBD1 (5 bases). V dropped 4 bases and J dropped 2 bases, with 20 bases sitting between them. The CDR3 covers 18 residues. Germline V gene lookup returns CDR1 MNHNS and CDR2 SASEGT.

This chain joins TRBV4-1 and TRBJ2-5; 7 nucleotides line up with TRBD1. The CDR3 runs 13 residues. The trim removed 2 bases at V and 5 bases at J, leaving 2 bases unmatched. The V gene's germline CDR1 is MGHRA and CDR2 YSYEKL. The CDR3 nucleotides are TGCGCCAGCAGCCAAAGGGGGCCGGAGACCCAGTACTTC. Translating it yields CASSQRGPETQYF.

The chain employs TRBV28 and TRBJ2-2, with D perhaps matching TRBD2 (5 bases). Germline CDR1 reads MDHEN; CDR2 reads SYDVKM. V was pared by 6 bases and J by 3 bases, with 17 bases between. This CDR3 has 16 amino acids. CDR3 in amino acids: CASRKASARDTGELFF. Written as DNA, the CDR3 is TGTGCCAGCAGAAAAGCGTCCGCGCGGGACACCGGGGAGCTGTTTTTT.

Comment on this clone: This may arise from a read error, as a much more abundant clone is one base away. The J gene is TRBJ2-7, the V gene TRBV29-1, with D possibly TRBD2 on 6 matching bases. V lost 4 bases to trimming and J lost 7 bases, with 17 bases between them. This CDR3 contains 13 residues. In germline, CDR1 is SQVTM, CDR2 ANQGSEA. The CDR3 region is CSVGTSRREEQYF. The CDR3 nucleotides are TGCAGCGTTGGTACTAGCAGGAGAGAAGAGCAGTACTTC.

This clone was picked up a small number of times. This rearrangement joins TRBV6-6 to TRBJ1-2; D not certain. Germline V gene lookup returns CDR1 MNHNY and CDR2 SVGAGI (reference sequence). The CDR3 contains 15 residues. Trimming removed 7 bases from V and 0 bases from J, with 15 bases in between. The CDR3 coding sequence is TGTGCCAGCAAAACGGCCGATGGTTCTAACTATGGCTACACCTTC. Translating it yields CASKTADGSNYGYTF.

V usage is TRBV4-2 and J usage is TRBJ2-1, with 8 nucleotides matching TRBD2. The germline V gene has CDR1 LGHNA and CDR2 YNFKEQ. The V segment lost 0 bases and the J segment 5 bases; nucleotides outside the gene matches: 3. The length of the CDR3 is 15 residues. The CDR3 DNA reads as TGTGCCAGCAGCCAAGACGGACTAGCTGACAATGAGCAGTTCTTC. It codes for CASSQDGLADNEQFF.

The J gene is TRBJ1-2, the V gene TRBV19, with 7 bases fitting TRBD1. The length of the CDR3 is 14 residues. Losses at the gene ends were 5 bases for V and 4 bases for J; bases not matched to a gene: 7. Germline loops: CDR1 LNHDA, CDR2 SQIVND (reference sequence). CDR3 coding DNA: TGTGCCAGTAGTTCCCGGGACAGCACCTATGGCTACACCTTC. It yields the protein CASSSRDSTYGYTF.

J is TRBJ2-5 and V is TRBV30, with unresolved D. The DNA end is more similar to TRBJ2-7, so the J call may be wrong. Germline V gives CDR1 GTSNPN, CDR2 SVGIG (reference sequence). This CDR3 spans 11 amino acids. The CDR3 spells CAWSYSYEQYF. CDR3 DNA: TGTGCCTGGAGTTATAGCTACGAGCAGTACTTC.

The gene calls are TRBV9 and TRBJ2-3; D remains unclear. Germline CDR1 is SGDLS and CDR2 is YYNGEE. CDR3 length equals 16 residues. Trimming cost V 0 bases and J 0 bases, with 11 bases left between them. For the CDR3, the DNA is TGTGCCAGCAGCGTAGTGTCGGAGCTTAGCACAGATACGCAGTATTTT. It encodes CASSVVSELSTDTQYF. Variable domain in full (rest from reference TRBV9 and TRBJ2-3): DSGVTQTPKHLITATGQRVTLRCSPRSGDLSVYWYQQSLDQGLQFLIQYYNGEERAKGNILERFSAQQFPDLHSELNLSSLELGDSALYFCASSVVSELSTDTQYFGPGTRLTVL.

The V and J genes are TRBV6-5 and TRBJ2-2; TRBD2 matches at 9 bases. The CDR3 has 14 residues. J was trimmed by 8 bases and V by 0 bases; bases with no gene match: 1. CDR1 and CDR2 (germline): MNHEY, SVGAGI. CDR3 in amino acids: CASSYSGLAGELFF. For the CDR3, the DNA is TGTGCCAGCAGTTACTCCGGACTAGCGGGGGAGCTGTTTTTT.

This clone was observed a handful of times. The V and J genes are TRBV11-2 and TRBJ2-2, with unresolved D. The germline V gene encodes CDR1 SGHAT and CDR2 FQNNGV. V was trimmed by 0 bases and J by 4 bases, leaving 6 bases between them. This CDR3 region has 14 residues. DNA for the CDR3: TGTGCCAGCAGCTTAGAGGGGATCACCGGGGAGCTGTTTTTT. Translation gives CASSLEGITGELFF.

The genes are TRBV4-1 and TRBJ2-2; D unresolved. Per the germline V gene, CDR1 is MGHRA and CDR2 is YSYEKL. This CDR3 is built from 16 residues. V was clipped by 7 bases and J by 5 bases, with 20 bases between them. The CDR3: CASTPLDWTGTGELFF. DNA for the CDR3: TGCGCCAGCACCCCCCTTGATTGGACCGGGACCGGGGAGCTGTTTTTT.

This clone occurred once. The V and J genes are TRBV11-2 and TRBJ2-2, with D hard to call. This CDR3 is 14 amino acids long. Trimming cost V 2 bases and J 1 base, with 5 bases left between them. Germline CDR1 and CDR2: SGHAT and FQNNGV. The CDR3 DNA follows: TGTGCCAGCAGCTTAATCCGGAACACCGGGGAGCTGTTTTTT. It is translated as CASSLIRNTGELFF.

V is TRBV5-4 and J is TRBJ2-7; TRBD2 matches 9 bases. CDR1 is SGHNT and CDR2 is YYREEE in the germline V gene (reference sequence). J lost 3 bases, V lost 0 bases, and 4 bases had no gene match. The CDR3 totals 15 residues. CDR3 protein: CASSLASGTIYEQYF. Here the CDR3 DNA reads TGTGCCAGCAGCTTGGCTAGCGGGACCATCTACGAGCAGTACTTC. The full variable domain, its missing parts supplied by reference TRBV5-4 and TRBJ2-7, is ETGVTQSPTHLIKTRGQQVTLRCSSQSGHNTVSWYQQALGQGPQFIFQYYREEENGRGNFPPRFSGLQFPNYSSELNVNALELDDSALYLCASSLASGTIYEQYFGPGTRLTVT.

This clone was seen only once. The J gene is TRBJ1-1, the V gene TRBV6-6; 8 bases align to TRBD1. V lost 6 bases and J lost 1; bases outside the gene matches: 4. The CDR3 loop spans 14 amino acids. The V gene's germline CDR1 is MNHNY and CDR2 SVGAGI (reference sequence). In DNA form, the CDR3 reads TGTGCCAGCAGCCTACAGGGGGAGAACACTGAAGCTTTCTTT. It yields the protein CASSLQGENTEAFF.

This clone was seen a few times. The chain links TRBV7-2 to TRBJ2-5, with a possible D match to TRBD2 (6 bases). Trimming removed 4 bases at V and 5 bases at J, with 23 bases between. This CDR3 is built from 17 residues. Per the germline V gene, CDR1 is SGHTA and CDR2 is FQGNSA. CDR3 coding DNA: TGTGCCAGCAGCTCAATCTACAGTTGGGGGGAAAGGGAGACCCAGTACTTC. It translates to CASSSIYSWGERETQYF.

In this sample, this clone turned up a few times. The CDR3 loop reads CASSWGTRAFF. The CDR3 bases are TGTGCCAGCAGTTGGGGGACAAGAGCTTTCTTT. The chain joins TRBV27 to TRBJ1-1, with TRBD1 as a possible D gene (6 bases). The CDR3 totals 11 residues. The V end lost 4 bases, the J end lost 10 bases, and 10 bases lay between the germline ends. Germline V CDR1 and CDR2: MNHEY, SMNVEV (reference sequence).

DNA for the CDR3: TGTGCCAGCAGCTTAAGGCAGGGCGCCTACGAGCAGTACTTC. Translation gives CASSLRQGAYEQYF. V gene TRBV7-9 combines with J gene TRBJ2-7; D might be TRBD1 (5 bases). Germline-derived CDR1 and CDR2 are SEHNR and FQNEAQ (reference sequence). V was shortened by 2 bases and J by 2 bases, with 10 bases between the two germline ends. The CDR3 is made up of 14 amino acids.